The 20 T cell receptor beta chains below come from one sample, sequenced in a study of radiotherapy plus CTLA-4 blockade in lung cancer listed by TCRdb under 2018. Receptor amplification or capture employed the immunoSEQ multiplex PCR assay. Drawn from immuneACCESS, this table holds only the in-frame rearrangements with V and J called that TCRdb kept. Clones are partly lost; checked studies trace under half to an unresolved V gene and leave the rest unexplained. This sample gives some 100,000 clones in total; about four fifths of them show up just once. The ten largest clonotypes hold approximately 5% of the sample. The material was peripheral blood, obtained from a patient treated with radiotherapy plus ipilimumab. These receptors were collected from a human donor with non-small cell lung cancer who had a partial response to radiotherapy plus ipilimumab.

V and J are TRBV5-1 and TRBJ1-2; 7 bases align to TRBD1. Per germline, CDR1 SGHRS and CDR2 YFSETQ. The CDR3 contains 13 residues. The junction had 5 bases not matched to a gene; V was cut back by 4 bases and J by 5 bases. As DNA, the CDR3 is TGCGCCAGCAGCCCGGACAGGCAGTATGGCTACACCTTC. This gives the protein CASSPDRQYGYTF.

This clone was recorded many times. This chain connects TRBV9 to TRBJ2-7, with 12 bases matching TRBD2. V trimming: 3 bases; J trimming: 6 bases; junction bases outside the gene matches: 4. This CDR3 is 14 amino acids long. CDR1 is SGDLS, CDR2 YYNGEE, per germline. CDR3 nucleotide sequence: TGTGCCAGCAGCGCTAGCGGGAGGGCTGGCGAGCAGTACTTC. This sequence encodes CASSASGRAGEQYF.

This chain links TRBV30 with TRBJ2-3; possibly TRBD1 for D (5 bases). Per the germline V gene, CDR1 is GTSNPN and CDR2 is SVGIG (reference sequence). V was clipped by 0 bases and J by 8 bases, with 15 bases between them. The CDR3 sequence is 14 residues long. The CDR3 nucleotides are TGTGCCTGGAGTGTCACCAGGGCTGAAGGTACGCAGTATTTT. Protein sequence: CAWSVTRAEGTQYF.

This clone appeared a few times. As DNA, the CDR3 is TGTGCCAGCAGTGAGGAAGCAGGGTCTGACGGGGAGCTGTTTTTT. Translating gives CASSEEAGSDGELFF. This chain joins TRBV2 and TRBJ2-2, with D maybe TRBD1 (5 bases). Deletions cut 3 bases from V and 7 bases from J, with 15 bases between. Per germline, CDR1 SNHLY and CDR2 FYNNEI. The CDR3 length is 15 residues.

The CDR3 DNA reads as TGTGCCAGCGATCAGGGGGGCGCCGGTTACGAGCAGTACGTC. Protein sequence: CASDQGGAGYEQYV. The chain joins TRBV2 to TRBJ2-7; D is possibly TRBD1 (7 bases). Germline V gives CDR1 SNHLY, CDR2 FYNNEI. The V end was cut by 8 bases, the J end by 4 bases, with 18 bases between. CDR3 length: 14 amino acids.

The chain joins TRBV6-5 to TRBJ1-2, with D maybe TRBD1 (6 bases). This CDR3 has 12 residues. Trimming took off 7 bases at V and 7 bases at J, with 13 bases between the two ends. Germline lookup yields CDR1 MNHEY and CDR2 SVGAGI. This CDR3 reads CASTTGSAGYTF. Here the CDR3 DNA reads TGTGCCAGCACTACAGGGAGCGCTGGCTACACCTTC.

This sequence joins TRBV27 and TRBJ2-7; the match to TRBD1 covers 7 bases. This CDR3 contains 15 residues. Trimming cost V 5 bases and J 0 bases; bases outside gene matches: 7. The germline V gene has CDR1 MNHEY and CDR2 SMNVEV (reference sequence). The CDR3 DNA reads as TGTGCCAGCAGTCCGACGACAGGGCTCTCCTACGAGCAGTACTTC. Protein product: CASSPTTGLSYEQYF.

This clone has a handful of counts. The V gene is TRBV6-5, the J gene TRBJ2-3; TRBD1 matches at 8 bases. The length of the CDR3 is 15 residues. Germline-derived CDR1 and CDR2 are MNHEY and SVGAGI. V trimming: 6 bases; J trimming: 1 base; junction bases outside the gene matches: 6. CDR3 coding DNA: TGTGCCAGCAGCGACAGGGGTAGGGGCACAGATACGCAGTATTTT. Translating gives CASSDRGRGTDTQYF.

The J gene is TRBJ2-1, the V gene TRBV7-6, with 11 bases matching TRBD2. The CDR3 has 16 residues. Germline V gene sequence: CDR1 SGHVS, CDR2 FNYEAQ. V lost 4 bases to trimming and J lost 8 bases; unmatched junction nucleotides: 10. As DNA, the CDR3 is TGTGCCAGCAGCTCAGAACTAGCGGGAGTGGTCGATGAGCAGTTCTTC. Its protein is CASSSELAGVVDEQFF.

The rearrangement uses TRBV11-2 and TRBJ2-5; D is undetermined. This CDR3 contains 13 residues. Trimming cost V 3 bases and J 0 bases, with 5 bases left between them. Germline CDR1 is SGHAT and CDR2 is FQNNGV. The CDR3 DNA is TGTGCCAGCAGCTTTGGCTACCAAGAGACCCAGTACTTC. Translated, it gives CASSFGYQETQYF.

The chain carries TRBV4-1 and TRBJ2-3, with D possibly matching TRBD2 (6 bases). V gave up 1 base and J gave up 7 bases, with 24 bases separating them. The CDR3 has 18 amino acids. Germline V gene data show CDR1 as MGHRA and CDR2 as YSYEKL. CDR3 region: CASSQGHGKRGIGNTQYF. CDR3 nucleotide sequence: TGCGCCAGCAGCCAAGGGCATGGGAAGCGCGGGATAGGGAATACGCAGTATTTT.

V and J are TRBV27 and TRBJ2-7; D gene uncertain. The V end lost 2 bases, the J end lost 3 bases, and 11 bases lay between the germline ends. Germline CDR1 reads MNHEY; CDR2 reads SMNVEV (reference sequence). The CDR3 runs to 14 residues. The chain's CDR3 is CASSLAAIHYEQYF. The CDR3 DNA is TGTGCCAGCAGTTTAGCGGCGATCCACTACGAGCAGTACTTC.

V is TRBV7-9 and J is TRBJ2-5, with TRBD1 identical over 8 bases. Germline V lookup: CDR1 SEHNR, CDR2 FQNEAQ (reference sequence). V gave up 5 bases and J gave up 9 bases; unmatched junction bases: 17. CDR3 size: 16 residues. CDR3 nucleotides: TGTGCCAGCAGCGAGACAGGGGCGCCCGGTTTAGGGTCCCAGTACTTC. Protein product: CASSETGAPGLGSQYF.

J is TRBJ1-1 and V is TRBV6-5, with 8 bases lining up with TRBD1. V lost 5 bases, J lost 11 bases, and 10 bases stayed unmatched. The CDR3 spans 13 residues. The germline V gene has CDR1 MNHEY and CDR2 SVGAGI. In DNA form, the CDR3 reads TGTGCCAGCAGTCCCTCTGGGACAGGAAGGGCTTTCTTT. Translation: CASSPSGTGRAFF.

On this clone: One junction end disagrees with the germline gene, perhaps due to a read error. The CDR3 DNA reads TGTGCCAGCAGCACACTCGGGGGGGATAGCAATCAGCCCCAGCATTTT. Its protein product is CASSTLGGDSNQPQHF. The chain carries TRBV4-1 and TRBJ1-5; a possible D gene is TRBD1 (5 bases). The CDR3 covers 16 residues. Germline V CDR1 and CDR2: MGHRA, YSYEKL.

CDR3 amino acids: CASSTGDRGQPQHF. CDR3 DNA: TGCGCCAGCAGCACGGGAGACAGGGGTCAGCCCCAGCATTTT. The J gene is TRBJ1-5, the V gene TRBV5-1; TRBD1 matches 8 bases. The CDR3 length is 14 residues. Germline-derived CDR1 and CDR2 are SGHRS and YFSETQ. The V and J ends lost 4 bases and 6 bases, in that order; junction bases with no gene match: 6.

Turning to this clone: This sample includes further DNA sequences coding for the same CDR3. V and J are TRBV5-1 and TRBJ1-2; the D is unclear. V was trimmed by 0 bases and J by 4 bases, leaving 4 bases between them. In germline, CDR1 is SGHRS, CDR2 YFSETQ. The CDR3 runs 12 residues. The CDR3 nucleotides read TGCGCCAGCAGCTTGGCGGGCTATGGCTACACCTTC. This codes for CASSLAGYGYTF.

The chain is built from TRBV6-1 and TRBJ2-1; perhaps TRBD2 as D (6 bases). The ends were cut back, 6 bases at V and 3 bases at J, with 15 bases in the middle. The germline V gene has CDR1 MNHNS and CDR2 SASEGT. The CDR3 loop spans 15 amino acids. DNA of the CDR3: TGTGCCAGCAGGCCTGGGCGGGGTGACTACAATGAGCAGTTCTTC. Translated: CASRPGRGDYNEQFF.

This rearrangement joins TRBV14 to TRBJ1-1; TRBD1 might be the D (6 bases). CDR3 length equals 18 residues. V lost 1 base and J 0 bases, leaving 18 bases between the germline ends. Germline CDR1 reads SGHDN; CDR2 reads FVKESK. The CDR3 sequence is CASSQGRQAYLMNTEAFF. The CDR3 DNA reads TGTGCCAGCAGCCAAGGGAGACAGGCCTACCTCATGAACACTGAAGCTTTCTTT.

J is TRBJ2-5 and V is TRBV6-1; D gene ambiguous. The V end lost 7 bases, the J end lost 0 bases, and 6 bases lay between the germline ends. The CDR3 is 12 amino acids. Per the germline V gene, CDR1 is MNHNS and CDR2 is SASEGT. The CDR3 DNA reads TGTGCCAGCACAGTGAACCAAGAGACCCAGTACTTC. Translated: CASTVNQETQYF.